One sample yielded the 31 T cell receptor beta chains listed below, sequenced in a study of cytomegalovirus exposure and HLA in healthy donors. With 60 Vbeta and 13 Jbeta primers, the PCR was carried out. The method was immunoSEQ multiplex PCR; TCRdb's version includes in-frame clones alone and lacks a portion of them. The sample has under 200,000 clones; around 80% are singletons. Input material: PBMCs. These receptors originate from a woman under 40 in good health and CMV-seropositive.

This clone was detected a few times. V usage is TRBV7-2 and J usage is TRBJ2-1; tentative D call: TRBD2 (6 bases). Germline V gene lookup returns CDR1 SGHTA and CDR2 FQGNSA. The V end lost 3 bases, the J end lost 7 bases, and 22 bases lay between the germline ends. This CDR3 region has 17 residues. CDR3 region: CASSFFRRGEKRNEQFF. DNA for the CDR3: TGTGCCAGCAGCTTTTTCAGGCGCGGGGAGAAGAGGAATGAGCAGTTCTTC.

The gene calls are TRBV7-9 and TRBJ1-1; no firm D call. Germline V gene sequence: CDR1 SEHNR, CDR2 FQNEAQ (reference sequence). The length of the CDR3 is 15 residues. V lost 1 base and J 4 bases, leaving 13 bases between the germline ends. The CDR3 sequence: CASSLDGRQVTEAFF. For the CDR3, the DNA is TGTGCCAGCAGCTTAGACGGTCGCCAGGTCACTGAAGCTTTCTTT. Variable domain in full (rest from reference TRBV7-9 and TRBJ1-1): DTGVSQNPRHKITKRGQNVTFRCDPISEHNRLYWYRQTLGQGPEFLTYFQNEAQLEKSRLLSDRFSAERPKGSFSTLEIQRTEQGDSAMYLCASSLDGRQVTEAFFGQGTRLTVV.

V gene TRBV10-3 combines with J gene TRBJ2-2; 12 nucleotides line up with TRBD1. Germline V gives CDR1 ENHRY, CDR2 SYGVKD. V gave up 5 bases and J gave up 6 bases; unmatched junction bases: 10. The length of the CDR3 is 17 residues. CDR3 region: CAISLGQGALESGELFF. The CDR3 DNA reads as TGTGCCATCAGTTTGGGACAGGGGGCGCTTGAATCCGGGGAGCTGTTTTTT.

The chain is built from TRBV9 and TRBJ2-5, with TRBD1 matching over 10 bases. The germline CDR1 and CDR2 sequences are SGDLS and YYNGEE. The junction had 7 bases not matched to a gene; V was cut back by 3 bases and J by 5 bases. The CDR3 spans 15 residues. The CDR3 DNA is TGTGCCAGCAGCGCCGGACAGGGGGAGTGGGAGACCCAGTACTTC. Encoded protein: CASSAGQGEWETQYF. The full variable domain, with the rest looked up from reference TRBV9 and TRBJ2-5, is DSGVTQTPKHLITATGQRVTLRCSPRSGDLSVYWYQQSLDQGLQFLIQYYNGEERAKGNILERFSAQQFPDLHSELNLSSLELGDSALYFCASSAGQGEWETQYFGPGTRLLVL.

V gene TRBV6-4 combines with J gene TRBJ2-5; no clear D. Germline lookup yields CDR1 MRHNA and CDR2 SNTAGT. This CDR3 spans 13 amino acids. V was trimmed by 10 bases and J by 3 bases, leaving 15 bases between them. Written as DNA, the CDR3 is TGTGCCACCCGGGTTCCCTACAAAGAGACCCAGTACTTC. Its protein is CATRVPYKETQYF.

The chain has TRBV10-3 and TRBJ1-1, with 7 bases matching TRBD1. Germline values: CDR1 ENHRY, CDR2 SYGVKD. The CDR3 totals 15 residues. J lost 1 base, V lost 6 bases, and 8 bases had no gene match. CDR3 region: CAIRDRQGKNTEAFF. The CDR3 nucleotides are TGTGCCATCAGGGACCGACAGGGAAAGAACACTGAAGCTTTCTTT.

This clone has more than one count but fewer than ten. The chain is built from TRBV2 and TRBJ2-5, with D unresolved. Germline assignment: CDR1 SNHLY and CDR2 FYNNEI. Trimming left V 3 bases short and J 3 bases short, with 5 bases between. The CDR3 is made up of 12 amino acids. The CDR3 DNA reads TGTGCCAGCAGTGATCCCAAAGAGACCCAGTACTTC. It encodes CASSDPKETQYF.

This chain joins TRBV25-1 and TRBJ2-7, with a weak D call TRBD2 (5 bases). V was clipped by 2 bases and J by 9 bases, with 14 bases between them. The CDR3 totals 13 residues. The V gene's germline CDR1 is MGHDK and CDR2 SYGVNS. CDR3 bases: TGTGCCAGCAGTGAAAGCGGCAGAGGTGTGCAGTACTTC. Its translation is CASSESGRGVQYF.

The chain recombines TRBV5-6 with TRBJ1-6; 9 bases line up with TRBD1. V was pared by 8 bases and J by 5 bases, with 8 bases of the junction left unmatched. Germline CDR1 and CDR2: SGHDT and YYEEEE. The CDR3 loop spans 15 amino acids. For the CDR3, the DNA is TGTGCCAGTATTTTACAGGGGGCCGATAATTCACCCCTCCACTTT. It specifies CASILQGADNSPLHF. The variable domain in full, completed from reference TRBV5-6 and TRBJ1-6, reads DAGVTQSPTHLIKTRGQQVTLRCSPKSGHDTVSWYQQALGQGPQFIFQYYEEEERQRGNFPDRFSGHQFPNYSSELNVNALLLGDSALYLCASILQGADNSPLHFGNGTRLTVT.

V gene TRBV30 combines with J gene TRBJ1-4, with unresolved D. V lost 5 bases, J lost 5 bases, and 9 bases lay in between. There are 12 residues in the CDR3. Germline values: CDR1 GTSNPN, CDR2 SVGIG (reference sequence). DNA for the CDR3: TGTGCCTGGTCCGAGACAAATGAAAAACTGTTTTTT. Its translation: CAWSETNEKLFF.

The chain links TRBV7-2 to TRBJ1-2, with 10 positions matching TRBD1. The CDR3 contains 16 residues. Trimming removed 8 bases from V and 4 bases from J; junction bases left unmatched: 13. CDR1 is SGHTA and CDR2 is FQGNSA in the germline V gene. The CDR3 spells CASERDRGSPAYGYTF. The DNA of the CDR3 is TGTGCCAGCGAGCGGGACAGGGGATCTCCGGCCTATGGCTACACCTTC.

CDR3 sequence reads: CASRSGVGGRLSTIYF. The CDR3, as DNA: TGCGCCAGCAGGTCGGGCGTCGGGGGAAGACTGAGCACCATATATTTT. This sequence joins TRBV5-1 and TRBJ1-3; D is possibly TRBD1 (5 bases). CDR1 and CDR2 from the germline V gene are SGHRS and YFSETQ. Trimming stripped 5 bases from V and 9 bases from J, with 24 bases between. The CDR3 extends over 16 amino acids.

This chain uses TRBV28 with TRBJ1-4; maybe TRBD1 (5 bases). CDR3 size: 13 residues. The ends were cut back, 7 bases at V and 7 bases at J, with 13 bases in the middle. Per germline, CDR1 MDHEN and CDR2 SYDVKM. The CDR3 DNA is TGTGCCAGCACCCCCCCGGGGGGTGAAAAACTGTTTTTT. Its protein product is CASTPPGGEKLFF.

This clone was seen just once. This CDR3 is CASSEALGTGGPGTQYF. As DNA, the CDR3 is TGTGCCAGCAGTGAAGCGCTCGGGACGGGGGGGCCCGGGACGCAGTATTTT. The chain carries TRBV2 and TRBJ2-3; TRBD2 matches 8 bases. Trimming at V came to 0 bases and at J to 9 bases, leaving 14 bases not matched to a gene. The CDR3 spans 17 residues. Germline V gene sequence: CDR1 SNHLY, CDR2 FYNNEI. The full variable domain, completed using reference TRBV2 and TRBJ2-3, is EPEVTQTPSHQVTQMGQEVILRCVPISNHLYFYWYRQILGQKVEFLVSFYNNEISEKSEIFDDQFSVERPDGSNFTLKIRSTKLEDSAMYFCASSEALGTGGPGTQYFGPGTRLTVL.

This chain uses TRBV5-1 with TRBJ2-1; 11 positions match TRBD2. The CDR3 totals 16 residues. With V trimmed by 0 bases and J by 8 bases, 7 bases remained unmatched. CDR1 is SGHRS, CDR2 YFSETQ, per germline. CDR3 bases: TGCGCCAGCAGCTTGGCTAGCGGGGGGCCTGGGGATGAGCAGTTCTTC. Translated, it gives CASSLASGGPGDEQFF.

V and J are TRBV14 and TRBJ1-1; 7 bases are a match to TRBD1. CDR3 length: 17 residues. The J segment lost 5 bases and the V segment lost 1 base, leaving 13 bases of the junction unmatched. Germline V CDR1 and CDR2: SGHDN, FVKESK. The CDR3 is CASSQVWSKGAGTEAFF. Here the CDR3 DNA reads TGTGCCAGCAGCCAAGTCTGGTCTAAGGGGGCCGGGACTGAAGCTTTCTTT.

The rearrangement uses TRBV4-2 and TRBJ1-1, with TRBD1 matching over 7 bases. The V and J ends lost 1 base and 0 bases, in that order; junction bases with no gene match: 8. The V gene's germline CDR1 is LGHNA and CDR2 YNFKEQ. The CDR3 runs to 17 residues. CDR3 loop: CASSQGGRGDLNTEAFF. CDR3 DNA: TGTGCCAGCAGCCAAGGGGGCAGGGGGGATTTGAACACTGAAGCTTTCTTT.

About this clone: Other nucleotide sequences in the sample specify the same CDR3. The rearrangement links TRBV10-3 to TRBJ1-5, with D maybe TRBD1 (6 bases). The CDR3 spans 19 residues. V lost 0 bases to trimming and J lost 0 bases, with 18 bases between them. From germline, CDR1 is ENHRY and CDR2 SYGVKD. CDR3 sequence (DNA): TGTGCCATCAGTGAGTCCCGGCCGGGGGGCAAATATAGCAATCAGCCCCAGCATTTT. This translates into CAISESRPGGKYSNQPQHF.

CDR3 amino acids: CASSYSPSVGTQYF. The CDR3, as DNA: TGTGCCAGCAGTTACTCCCCTAGCGTCGGGACCCAGTACTTC. V usage is TRBV6-5 and J usage is TRBJ2-5, with D perhaps TRBD2 (6 bases). Germline lookup yields CDR1 MNHEY and CDR2 SVGAGI. The CDR3 is 14 amino acids. Trimming took off 0 bases at V and 7 bases at J, with 12 bases between the two ends.

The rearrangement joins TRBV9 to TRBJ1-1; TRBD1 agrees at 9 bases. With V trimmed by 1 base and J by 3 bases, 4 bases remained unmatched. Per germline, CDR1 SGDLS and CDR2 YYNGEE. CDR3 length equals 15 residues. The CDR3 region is CASSVMGQGDTEAFF. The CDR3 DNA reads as TGTGCCAGCAGCGTAATGGGACAGGGTGACACTGAAGCTTTCTTT.

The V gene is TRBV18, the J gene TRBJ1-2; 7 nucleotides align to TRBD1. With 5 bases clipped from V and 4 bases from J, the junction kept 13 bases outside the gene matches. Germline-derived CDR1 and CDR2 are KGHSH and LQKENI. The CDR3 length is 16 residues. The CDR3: CASSFFTGTEIYGYTF. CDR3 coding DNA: TGTGCCAGCTCATTTTTTACAGGGACAGAAATCTATGGCTACACCTTC.

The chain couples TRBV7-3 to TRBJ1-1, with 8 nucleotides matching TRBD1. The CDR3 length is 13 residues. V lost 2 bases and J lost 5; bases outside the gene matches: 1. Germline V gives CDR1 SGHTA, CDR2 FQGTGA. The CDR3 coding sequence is TGTGCCAGCAGCTTACAGGGGGCGACTGAAGCTTTCTTT. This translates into CASSLQGATEAFF. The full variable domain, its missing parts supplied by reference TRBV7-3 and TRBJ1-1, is GAGVSQTPSNKVTEKGKYVELRCDPISGHTALYWYRQSLGQGPEFLIYFQGTGAADDSGLPNDRFFAVRPEGSVSTLKIQRTERGDSAVYLCASSLQGATEAFFGQGTRLTVV.

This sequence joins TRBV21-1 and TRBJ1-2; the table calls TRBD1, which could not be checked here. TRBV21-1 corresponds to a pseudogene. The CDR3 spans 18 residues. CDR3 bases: TGTGCCAGCAGCAAAATCCAGCCGGGACAGGGGATTAGCCATGGCTACACCTTC. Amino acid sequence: CASSKIQPGQGISHGYTF.

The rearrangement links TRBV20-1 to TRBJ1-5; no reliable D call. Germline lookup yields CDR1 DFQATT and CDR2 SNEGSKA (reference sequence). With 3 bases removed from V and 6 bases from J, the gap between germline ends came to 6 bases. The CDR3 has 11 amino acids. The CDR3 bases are TGCAGTGCTAGTCTCGGTCAGCCCCAGCATTTT. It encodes CSASLGQPQHF.

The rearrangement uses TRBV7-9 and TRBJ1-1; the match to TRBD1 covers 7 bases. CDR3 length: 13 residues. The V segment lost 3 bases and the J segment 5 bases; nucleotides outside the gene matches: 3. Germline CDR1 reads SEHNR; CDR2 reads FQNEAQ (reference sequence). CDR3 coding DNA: TGTGCCAGCAGCTTTAGACAGGGAACTGAAGCTTTCTTT. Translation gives CASSFRQGTEAFF.

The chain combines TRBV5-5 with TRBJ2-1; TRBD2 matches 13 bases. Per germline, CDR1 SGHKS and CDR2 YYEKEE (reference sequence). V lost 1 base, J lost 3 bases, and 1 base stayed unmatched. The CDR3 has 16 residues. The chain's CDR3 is CASSLRLAGGYNEQFF. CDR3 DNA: TGTGCCAGCAGCTTGCGACTAGCGGGGGGCTACAATGAGCAGTTCTTC.

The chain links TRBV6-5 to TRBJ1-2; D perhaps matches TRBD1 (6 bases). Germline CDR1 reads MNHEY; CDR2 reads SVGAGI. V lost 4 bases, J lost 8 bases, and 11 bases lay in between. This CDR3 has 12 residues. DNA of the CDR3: TGTGCCAGCAGTTCGGGGGGCGGAGGCTACACCTTC. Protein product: CASSSGGGGYTF.

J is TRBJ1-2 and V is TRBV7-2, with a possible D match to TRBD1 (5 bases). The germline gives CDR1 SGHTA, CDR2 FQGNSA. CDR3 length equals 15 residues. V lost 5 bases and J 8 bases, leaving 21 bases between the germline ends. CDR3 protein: CASSVGFPGLGGYTF. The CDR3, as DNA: TGTGCCAGCAGCGTAGGATTCCCAGGGTTAGGAGGCTACACCTTC. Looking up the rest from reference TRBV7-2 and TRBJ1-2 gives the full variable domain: GAGVSQSPSNKVTEKGKDVELRCDPISGHTALYWYRQSLGQGLEFLIYFQGNSAPDKSGLPSDRFSAERTGGSVSTLTIQRTQQEDSAVYLCASSVGFPGLGGYTFGSGTRLTVV.

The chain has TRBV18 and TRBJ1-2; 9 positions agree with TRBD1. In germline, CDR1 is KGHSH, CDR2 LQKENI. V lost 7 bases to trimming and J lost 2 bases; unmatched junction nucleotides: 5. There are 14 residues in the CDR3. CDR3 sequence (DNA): TGTGCCAGCTTAGGACAGGGGAGGAACTATGGCTACACCTTC. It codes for CASLGQGRNYGYTF.

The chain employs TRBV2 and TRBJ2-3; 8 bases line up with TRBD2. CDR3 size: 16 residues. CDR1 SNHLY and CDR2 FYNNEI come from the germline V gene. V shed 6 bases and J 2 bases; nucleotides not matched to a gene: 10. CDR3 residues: CASSRERGLLTDTQYF. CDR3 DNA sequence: TGTGCCAGCAGCAGGGAGCGGGGGCTTCTCACAGATACGCAGTATTTT.

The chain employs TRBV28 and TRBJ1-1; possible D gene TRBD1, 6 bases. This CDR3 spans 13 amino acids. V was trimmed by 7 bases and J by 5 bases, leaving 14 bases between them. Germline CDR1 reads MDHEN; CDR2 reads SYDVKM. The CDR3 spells CASTLGGATEAFF. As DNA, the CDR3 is TGTGCCAGCACCCTCGGGGGGGCGACTGAAGCTTTCTTT.